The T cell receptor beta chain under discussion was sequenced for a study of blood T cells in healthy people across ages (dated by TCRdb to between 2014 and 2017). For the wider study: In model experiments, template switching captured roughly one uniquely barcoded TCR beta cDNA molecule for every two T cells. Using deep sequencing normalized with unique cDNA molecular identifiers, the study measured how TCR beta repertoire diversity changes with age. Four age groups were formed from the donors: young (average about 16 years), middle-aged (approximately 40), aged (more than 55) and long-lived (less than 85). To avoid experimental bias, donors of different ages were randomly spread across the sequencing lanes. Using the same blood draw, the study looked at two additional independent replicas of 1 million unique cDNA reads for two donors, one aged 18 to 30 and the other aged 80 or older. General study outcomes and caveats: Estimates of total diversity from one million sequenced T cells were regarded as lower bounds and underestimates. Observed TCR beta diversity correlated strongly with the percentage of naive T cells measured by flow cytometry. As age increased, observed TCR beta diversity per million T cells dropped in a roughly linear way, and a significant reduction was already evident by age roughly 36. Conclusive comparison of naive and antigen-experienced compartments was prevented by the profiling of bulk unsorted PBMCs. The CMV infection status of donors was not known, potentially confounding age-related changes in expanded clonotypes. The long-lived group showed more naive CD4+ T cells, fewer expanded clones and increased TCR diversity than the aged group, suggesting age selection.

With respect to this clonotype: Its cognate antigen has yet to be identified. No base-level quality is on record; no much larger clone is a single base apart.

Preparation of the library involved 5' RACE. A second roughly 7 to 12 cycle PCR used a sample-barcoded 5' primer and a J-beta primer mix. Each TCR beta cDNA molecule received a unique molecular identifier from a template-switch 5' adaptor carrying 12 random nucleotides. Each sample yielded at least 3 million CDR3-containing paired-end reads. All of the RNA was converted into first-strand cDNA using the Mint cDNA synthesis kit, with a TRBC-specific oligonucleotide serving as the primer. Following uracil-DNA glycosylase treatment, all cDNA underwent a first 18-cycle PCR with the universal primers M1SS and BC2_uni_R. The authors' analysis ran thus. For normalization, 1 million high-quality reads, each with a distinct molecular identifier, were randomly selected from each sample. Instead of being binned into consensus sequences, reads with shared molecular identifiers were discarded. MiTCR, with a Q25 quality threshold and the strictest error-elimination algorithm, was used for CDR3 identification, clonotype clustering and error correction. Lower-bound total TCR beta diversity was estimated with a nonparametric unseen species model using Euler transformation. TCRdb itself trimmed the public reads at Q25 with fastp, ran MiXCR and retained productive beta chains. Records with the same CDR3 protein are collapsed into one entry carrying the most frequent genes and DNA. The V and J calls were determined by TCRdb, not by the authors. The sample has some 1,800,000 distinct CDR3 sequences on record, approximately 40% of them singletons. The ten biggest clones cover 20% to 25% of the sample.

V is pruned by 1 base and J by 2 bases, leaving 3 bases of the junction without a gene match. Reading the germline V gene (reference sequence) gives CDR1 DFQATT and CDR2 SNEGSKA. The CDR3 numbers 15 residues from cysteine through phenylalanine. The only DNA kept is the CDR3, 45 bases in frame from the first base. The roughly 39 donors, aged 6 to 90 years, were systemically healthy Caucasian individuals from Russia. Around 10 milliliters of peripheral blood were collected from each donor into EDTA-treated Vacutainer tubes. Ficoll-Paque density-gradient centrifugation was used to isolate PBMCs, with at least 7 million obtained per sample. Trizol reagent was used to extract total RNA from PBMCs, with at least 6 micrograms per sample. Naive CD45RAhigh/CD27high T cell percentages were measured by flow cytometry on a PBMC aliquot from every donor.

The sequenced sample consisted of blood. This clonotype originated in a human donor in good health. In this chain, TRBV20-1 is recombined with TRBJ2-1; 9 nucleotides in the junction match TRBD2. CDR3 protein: CSARGLAETYNEQFF. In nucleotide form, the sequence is TGCAGTGCTAGAGGACTAGCGGAGACCTACAATGAGCAGTTCTTC.